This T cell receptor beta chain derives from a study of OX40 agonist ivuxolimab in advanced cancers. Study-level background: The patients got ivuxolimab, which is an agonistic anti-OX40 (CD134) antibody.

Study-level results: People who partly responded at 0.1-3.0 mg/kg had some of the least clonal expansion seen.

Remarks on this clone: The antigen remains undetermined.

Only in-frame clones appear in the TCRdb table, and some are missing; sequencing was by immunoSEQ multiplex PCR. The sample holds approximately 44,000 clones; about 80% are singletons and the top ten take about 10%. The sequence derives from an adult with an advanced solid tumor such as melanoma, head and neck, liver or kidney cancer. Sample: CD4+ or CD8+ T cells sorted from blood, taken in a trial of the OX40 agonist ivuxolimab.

The CDR3 DNA reads as TGTGCCAGCAGCTACGGCGGAGCTTACGAGCAGTACTTC. Translated, it gives CASSYGGAYEQYF. The chain has TRBV7-8 and TRBJ2-7, with D hard to call. Germline CDR1 reads SGHVS; CDR2 reads FQNEAQ. The CDR3 contains 13 residues. Trimming removed 4 bases from V and 4 bases from J, with 11 bases in between.